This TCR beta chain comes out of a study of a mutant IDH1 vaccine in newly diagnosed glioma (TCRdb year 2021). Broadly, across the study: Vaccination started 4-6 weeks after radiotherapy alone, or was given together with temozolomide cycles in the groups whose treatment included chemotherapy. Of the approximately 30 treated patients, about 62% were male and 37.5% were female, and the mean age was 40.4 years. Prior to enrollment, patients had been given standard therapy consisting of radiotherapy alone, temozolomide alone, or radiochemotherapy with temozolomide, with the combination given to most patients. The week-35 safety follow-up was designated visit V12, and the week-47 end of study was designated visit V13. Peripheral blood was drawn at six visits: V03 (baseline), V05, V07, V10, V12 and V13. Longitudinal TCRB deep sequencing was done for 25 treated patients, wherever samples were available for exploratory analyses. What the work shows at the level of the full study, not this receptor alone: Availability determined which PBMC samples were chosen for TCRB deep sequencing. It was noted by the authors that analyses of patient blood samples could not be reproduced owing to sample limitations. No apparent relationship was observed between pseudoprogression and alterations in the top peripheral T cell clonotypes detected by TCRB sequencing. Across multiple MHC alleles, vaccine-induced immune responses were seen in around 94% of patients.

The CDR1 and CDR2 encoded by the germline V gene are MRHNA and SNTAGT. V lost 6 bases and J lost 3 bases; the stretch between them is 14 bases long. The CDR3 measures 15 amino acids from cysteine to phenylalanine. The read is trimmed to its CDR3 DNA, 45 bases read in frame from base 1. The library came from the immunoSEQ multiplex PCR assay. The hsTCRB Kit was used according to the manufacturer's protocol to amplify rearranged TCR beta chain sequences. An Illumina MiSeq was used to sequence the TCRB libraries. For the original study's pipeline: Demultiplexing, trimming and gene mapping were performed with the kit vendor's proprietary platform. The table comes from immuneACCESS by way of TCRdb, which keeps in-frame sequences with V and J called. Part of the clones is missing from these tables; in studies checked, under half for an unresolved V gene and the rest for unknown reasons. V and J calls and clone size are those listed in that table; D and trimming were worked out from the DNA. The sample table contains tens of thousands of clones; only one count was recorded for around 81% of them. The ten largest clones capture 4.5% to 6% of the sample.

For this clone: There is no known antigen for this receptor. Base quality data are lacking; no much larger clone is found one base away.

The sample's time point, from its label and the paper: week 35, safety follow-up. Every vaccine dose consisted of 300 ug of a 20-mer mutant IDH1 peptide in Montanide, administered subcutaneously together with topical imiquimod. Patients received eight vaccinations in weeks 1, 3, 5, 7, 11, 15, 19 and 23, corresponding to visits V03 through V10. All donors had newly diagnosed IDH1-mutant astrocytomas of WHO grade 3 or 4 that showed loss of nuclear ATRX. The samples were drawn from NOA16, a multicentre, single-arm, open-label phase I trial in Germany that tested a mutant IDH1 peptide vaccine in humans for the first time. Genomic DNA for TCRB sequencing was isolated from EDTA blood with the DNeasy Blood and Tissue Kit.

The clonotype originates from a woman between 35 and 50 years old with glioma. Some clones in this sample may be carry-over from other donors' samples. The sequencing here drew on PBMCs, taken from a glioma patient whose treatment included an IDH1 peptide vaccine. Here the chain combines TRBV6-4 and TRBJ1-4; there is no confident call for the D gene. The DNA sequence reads TGTGCCAGCAGCCCTACGTGGGGTTCTAATGAAAAACTGTTTTTT. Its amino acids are CASSPTWGSNEKLFF.